This entry lists 15 T cell receptor beta chains sequenced from one sample in a study of cytomegalovirus exposure and HLA in healthy donors. Amplification used 60 Vbeta primers and 13 Jbeta primers. Repertoires were generated with immunoSEQ multiplex PCR, while TCRdb's copy carries only in-frame clones and drops some. The sample has about 200,000 clones, 65% to 90% seen once. The specimen sequenced was PBMCs. The receptors were gathered from a girl aged 10 to 17 in good health and CMV-seronegative.

This clone was seen once. The chain uses TRBV19 and TRBJ1-1, with a weak D call TRBD1 (5 bases). CDR3 length equals 15 residues. The V and J ends lost 0 bases and 4 bases respectively, with 12 bases between them. Germline-derived CDR1 and CDR2 are LNHDA and SQIVND (reference sequence). The CDR3 sequence is CASSIEVRGVTEAFF. Here the CDR3 DNA reads TGTGCCAGTAGTATAGAGGTCCGGGGGGTCACTGAAGCTTTCTTT.

The chain has TRBV11-2 and TRBJ2-7; D possibly corresponds to TRBD2 (6 bases). The V and J ends lost 5 bases and 3 bases respectively, with 14 bases between them. The CDR3 is 14 residues long. In germline, CDR1 is SGHAT, CDR2 FQNNGV. CDR3 DNA sequence: TGTGCCAGCAGCCAGATGTACGGGAGCTACGAGCAGTACTTC. Protein sequence: CASSQMYGSYEQYF.

V usage is TRBV5-1 and J usage is TRBJ1-2; D gene uncertain. The CDR3 has 15 amino acids. Per germline, CDR1 SGHRS and CDR2 YFSETQ. The V end was cut by 0 bases, the J end by 4 bases, with 13 bases between. The CDR3 DNA follows: TGCGCCAGCAGCTTGGTGACCATGGCTAGCTATGGCTACACCTTC. It specifies CASSLVTMASYGYTF.

The CDR3 region is CASRSRGYEQYF. DNA for the CDR3: TGTGCCAGTAGATCAAGGGGCTACGAGCAGTACTTC. This rearrangement joins TRBV19 to TRBJ2-7, with D possibly matching TRBD1 (5 bases). Trimming took 6 bases from V and 3 from J, leaving 9 bases between them. The CDR3 spans 12 residues. Germline-derived CDR1 and CDR2 are LNHDA and SQIVND (reference sequence).

The chain links TRBV19 to TRBJ1-1, with D unclear. Looked up from germline, CDR1 is LNHDA and CDR2 is SQIVND (reference sequence). This CDR3 contains 13 residues. Trimming removed 9 bases at V and 0 bases at J, with 11 bases between. In DNA form, the CDR3 reads TGTGCCAGCACTAGATCCATGAACACTGAAGCTTTCTTT. Protein: CASTRSMNTEAFF.

The genes are TRBV12-5 and TRBJ1-3, with 8 nucleotides matching TRBD1. The CDR3 spans 12 residues. CDR1 LGHNT and CDR2 FRNRAP come from the germline V gene. Losses at the gene ends were 5 bases for V and 8 bases for J; bases not matched to a gene: 2. The CDR3 spells CASGDRGDTIYF. The CDR3 DNA reads as TGTGCTAGTGGTGACAGGGGCGACACCATATATTTT.

The V and J genes are TRBV5-4 and TRBJ1-4, with 7 bases that match TRBD1. CDR1 is SGHNT, CDR2 YYREEE, per germline (reference sequence). With V trimmed by 4 bases and J by 8 bases, 11 bases remained unmatched. The CDR3 spans 15 residues. CDR3 in amino acids: CASSRAGTVGEKLFF. The CDR3 DNA reads TGTGCCAGCAGCCGAGCCGGGACAGTCGGCGAAAAACTGTTTTTT.

V gene TRBV28 combines with J gene TRBJ1-2, with 11 bases identical to TRBD1. With V trimmed by 6 bases and J by 8 bases, 11 bases remained unmatched. Germline CDR1 MDHEN, CDR2 SYDVKM. The CDR3 length is 15 residues. CDR3: CASRISGTGGWGYTF. The CDR3 bases are TGTGCCAGCAGAATTTCCGGGACAGGGGGTTGGGGCTACACCTTC.

V gene TRBV1 combines with J gene TRBJ2-7; the D segment call TRBD2 is taken from the table without a DNA check. TRBV1 is a pseudogene. The CDR3 extends over 16 amino acids. The CDR3, as DNA: TGCACCAGCAGCCAAGTTGTGGAGCTAGCGAGCCACGAGCAGTACTTC. It is translated as CTSSQVVELASHEQYF.

The J gene is TRBJ2-3, the V gene TRBV27, with D possibly TRBD1 on 6 matching bases. This CDR3 is 17 amino acids long. The germline V gene has CDR1 MNHEY and CDR2 SMNVEV (reference sequence). V was cut by 2 bases and J by 1 base, with 16 bases left in between. CDR3 bases: TGTGCCAGCAGTTTAAAGTCTCAGGGGCCCCGCACAGATACGCAGTATTTT. Protein: CASSLKSQGPRTDTQYF.

This clone has only one observation. The genes are TRBV4-2 and TRBJ2-1, with D hard to call. V lost 0 bases, J lost 6 bases, and 9 bases lay in between. The CDR3 sequence is 14 residues long. Germline V CDR1 and CDR2: LGHNA, YNFKEQ. CDR3 in amino acids: CASSQEKLVNEQFF. As DNA, the CDR3 is TGTGCCAGCAGCCAAGAGAAGCTCGTCAATGAGCAGTTCTTC.

The chain has TRBV28 and TRBJ1-5; 7 bases align to TRBD1. CDR3 size: 14 residues. J gave up 5 bases and V 4 bases, and 5 bases lay outside the gene matches. Germline assignment: CDR1 MDHEN and CDR2 SYDVKM. The CDR3 nucleotides read TGTGCCAGCAGTTCCCCGACAGGGCATCAGCCCCAGCATTTT. This sequence encodes CASSSPTGHQPQHF.

J is TRBJ2-2 and V is TRBV19; a possible D gene is TRBD2 (7 bases). The CDR3 runs 16 residues. The ends were cut back, 1 base at V and 6 bases at J, with 15 bases in the middle. Germline CDR1 and CDR2: LNHDA and SQIVND (reference sequence). CDR3 sequence reads: CASSIAGGRIAGELFF. The CDR3 DNA reads TGTGCCAGTAGTATAGCGGGGGGCCGCATCGCCGGGGAGCTGTTTTTT.

This chain links TRBV15 with TRBJ2-7, with D perhaps matching TRBD1 (6 bases). Trimming took off 1 base at V and 2 bases at J, with 9 bases between the two ends. Germline lookup yields CDR1 LNHNV and CDR2 YYDKDF (reference sequence). The CDR3 has 14 amino acids. The CDR3 spells CATSRGDKTYEQYF. The CDR3 DNA is TGTGCCACCAGCAGAGGGGACAAAACCTACGAGCAGTACTTC.

This chain joins TRBV28 and TRBJ2-1; 13 bases are shared with TRBD2. Germline loops: CDR1 MDHEN, CDR2 SYDVKM. The CDR3 covers 15 residues. V lost 8 bases and J lost 10; bases outside the gene matches: 11. The CDR3 bases are TGTGCCAGCTCCCAGGGACTAGCGGGAAAGGGGGAGCAGTTCTTC. Translation gives CASSQGLAGKGEQFF.